These 22 T cell receptor beta chains were sequenced from one sample in a study of blood T cells in healthy people across ages. Combining a sample-barcoded 5' primer with a J-beta primer mix, a second PCR ran for about 6 to 11 cycles. TCRdb re-derived calls from the 5' RACE reads in MiXCR, one entry per CDR3 protein. Among over 450,000 distinct CDR3 sequences listed, approximately 25% were seen once. In addition, the sample was reused for a study of T cells of mothers and their children.

The sample consisted of blood. The receptor set was obtained from a boy aged 5-17 years in good health.

CDR3 sequence: CSVQTSGNTDTQYF. The CDR3 region has the DNA TGCAGCGTGCAGACTAGCGGAAACACAGATACGCAGTATTTT. V gene TRBV29-1 combines with J gene TRBJ2-3, with 9 bases identical to TRBD2. Germline V lookup: CDR1 SQVTM, CDR2 ANQGSEA. The CDR3 spans 14 residues. V was pared by 6 bases and J by 2 bases, with 6 bases of the junction left unmatched.

DNA of the CDR3: TGCAGTGCTCCCTCACTAGCGGGGGGGTCCTACAATGAGCAGTTCTTC. Its protein product is CSAPSLAGGSYNEQFF. The V call is TRBV20-1, the J call TRBJ2-5, with 13 bases that match TRBD2. The J call may not be correct, given that the DNA end is closer to TRBJ2-1. Looked up from germline, CDR1 is DFQATT and CDR2 is SNEGSKA (reference sequence). The CDR3 length is 16 residues.

The chain couples TRBV5-6 to TRBJ2-7, with TRBD1 matching 8 bases. V lost 3 bases and J lost 4; bases outside the gene matches: 12. The germline CDR1 and CDR2 sequences are SGHDT and YYEEEE. The CDR3 length is 16 residues. CDR3 sequence: CASSYLNHRGTYEQYF. In DNA, the CDR3 is TGTGCCAGCAGCTACCTAAACCACAGGGGGACGTACGAGCAGTACTTC. Together with reference TRBV5-6 and TRBJ2-7, the CDR3 gives the full variable domain: DAGVTQSPTHLIKTRGQQVTLRCSPKSGHDTVSWYQQALGQGPQFIFQYYEEEERQRGNFPDRFSGHQFPNYSSELNVNALLLGDSALYLCASSYLNHRGTYEQYFGPGTRLTVT.

Notes on this clonotype: One end of the junction is discordant with germline, which a read error may explain. Here the CDR3 DNA reads TGCTGCGTTGAAGACTTCCTCTCCTACAATGAGCAGTTCTTC. It yields the protein CCVEDFLSYNEQFF. This chain connects TRBV29-1 to TRBJ2-1; D not resolved. The CDR3 is 14 residues long. CDR1 and CDR2 from the germline V gene are SQVTM and ANQGSEA.

The gene calls are TRBV7-2 and TRBJ2-3, with D maybe TRBD2 (6 bases). The V and J ends lost 2 bases and 10 bases respectively, with 13 bases between them. CDR1 is SGHTA, CDR2 FQGNSA, per germline. The CDR3 covers 13 residues. CDR3 sequence reads: CASSLISGRAQYF. The DNA of the CDR3 is TGTGCCAGCAGCTTAATCAGCGGGCGGGCGCAGTATTTT.

This clonotype was seen a handful of times. The rearrangement links TRBV6-5 to TRBJ1-1, with D tentatively TRBD1 (5 bases). Germline loops: CDR1 MNHEY, CDR2 SVGAGI. The CDR3 has 15 residues. The V and J ends lost 6 bases and 0 bases respectively, with 14 bases between them. For the CDR3, the DNA is TGTGCCAGCAGCCCTCCCCGGGGCCTGAACACTGAAGCTTTCTTT. Translating it yields CASSPPRGLNTEAFF.

This clonotype came up a few times. The V call is TRBV4-3, the J call TRBJ1-5, with D uncertain. This CDR3 region has 15 residues. Germline V gene lookup returns CDR1 LGHNA and CDR2 YSLEER. Trimming stripped 0 bases from V and 5 bases from J, with 11 bases between. CDR3 in amino acids: CASSQDPDRDQPQHF. DNA for the CDR3: TGCGCCAGCAGCCAAGATCCCGACCGTGATCAGCCCCAGCATTTT.

This clonotype came up many times. V gene TRBV6-1 combines with J gene TRBJ2-2; D ambiguous. The length of the CDR3 is 13 residues. V was shortened by 6 bases and J by 5 bases, with 10 bases between the two germline ends. Germline assignment: CDR1 MNHNS and CDR2 SASEGT. The CDR3 protein is CASRPTGTGELFF. The CDR3, as DNA: TGTGCCAGCAGGCCCACCGGGACCGGGGAGCTGTTTTTT.

This sequence joins TRBV11-2 and TRBJ2-6; maybe TRBD1 (6 bases). The germline V and J ends were trimmed by 5 bases and 2 bases, with 22 bases remaining between them. The CDR3 contains 19 residues. CDR1 SGHAT and CDR2 FQNNGV come from the germline V gene. As DNA, the CDR3 is TGTGCCAGCAGCCAATCCCGGGACATTTCGGCTGCTGGGGCCAACGTCCTGACTTTC. Protein sequence: CASSQSRDISAAGANVLTF.

The chain carries TRBV20-1 and TRBJ2-1; D ambiguous. Trimming left V 4 bases short and J 2 bases short, with 3 bases between. The germline CDR1 and CDR2 sequences are DFQATT and SNEGSKA (reference sequence). The CDR3 runs 11 residues. Written as DNA, the CDR3 is TGCAGTGCTAAGCCCTACAATGAGCAGTTCTTC. Amino acids: CSAKPYNEQFF.

The genes are TRBV28 and TRBJ2-7, with 7 bases fitting TRBD2. The length of the CDR3 is 12 residues. Germline V gene data show CDR1 as MDHEN and CDR2 as SYDVKM. V shed 8 bases, J shed 3 bases, and the junction held 4 bases outside the gene matches. The CDR3 DNA reads TGTGCCAGCGGGACTACTCTCTACGAGCAGTACTTC. It yields the protein CASGTTLYEQYF.

The CDR3 nucleotides read TGCGCCAGCAGCTATTCCTGGAGGGGGGCTGACACTGAAGCTTTCTTT. Translating it yields CASSYSWRGADTEAFF. This sequence joins TRBV5-1 and TRBJ1-1; D perhaps matches TRBD1 (6 bases). Trimming took 3 bases from V and 3 from J, leaving 18 bases between them. The germline CDR1 and CDR2 sequences are SGHRS and YFSETQ. This CDR3 comprises 16 residues. The whole variable domain, remainder taken from reference TRBV5-1 and TRBJ1-1, is KAGVTQTPRYLIKTRGQQVTLSCSPISGHRSVSWYQQTPGQGLQFLFEYFSETQRNKGNFPGRFSGRQFSNSRSEMNVSTLELGDSALYLCASSYSWRGADTEAFFGQGTRLTVV.

The genes are TRBV20-1 and TRBJ1-2, with D tentatively TRBD1 (6 bases). Trimming stripped 0 bases from V and 7 bases from J, with 21 bases between. The CDR3 length is 16 residues. Germline assignment: CDR1 DFQATT and CDR2 SNEGSKA (reference sequence). This CDR3 reads CSARDREGVGLGGYTF. The CDR3 region has the DNA TGCAGTGCTAGAGATCGAGAGGGGGTAGGACTAGGTGGCTACACCTTC.

At least ten counts were recorded for this clonotype. The chain has TRBV29-1 and TRBJ1-5; D not certain. CDR1 is SQVTM, CDR2 ANQGSEA, per germline. The CDR3 consists of 14 residues. V dropped 4 bases and J dropped 2 bases, with 12 bases sitting between them. The CDR3 protein is CSVVEGRGNQPQHF. CDR3 nucleotides: TGCAGCGTTGTGGAGGGTAGGGGCAATCAGCCCCAGCATTTT.

The chain employs TRBV27 and TRBJ2-3; 10 nucleotides line up with TRBD2. The length of the CDR3 is 16 residues. Germline values: CDR1 MNHEY, CDR2 SMNVEV (reference sequence). V trimming: 7 bases; J trimming: 1 base; junction bases outside the gene matches: 8. The CDR3 is CASTIAGGFGTDTQYF. In DNA, the CDR3 is TGTGCCAGCACTATAGCGGGAGGCTTCGGCACAGATACGCAGTATTTT.

The chain recombines TRBV28 with TRBJ2-7; TRBD1 matches 10 bases. Germline CDR1 is MDHEN and CDR2 is SYDVKM. The J segment lost 5 bases and the V segment lost 6 bases, leaving 7 bases of the junction unmatched. The CDR3 sequence is 14 residues long. DNA for the CDR3: TGTGCCAGCAGCTCCGACAGGGGGCGCGACGAGCAGTACTTC. Its protein is CASSSDRGRDEQYF.

The rearrangement links TRBV15 to TRBJ2-1; tentative D call: TRBD2 (6 bases). The germline V gene encodes CDR1 LNHNV and CDR2 YYDKDF (reference sequence). V gave up 0 bases and J gave up 8 bases, with 26 bases separating them. The CDR3 extends over 19 amino acids. The CDR3 bases are TGTGCCACCAGCAGAGATGAAGCGAGCGGCGGGACGGGAGAGGATGAGCAGTTCTTC. It yields the protein CATSRDEASGGTGEDEQFF.

The rearrangement joins TRBV6-5 to TRBJ2-4, with 7 bases fitting TRBD1. Trimming cost V 2 bases and J 0 bases; bases outside gene matches: 7. This CDR3 is 17 amino acids long. CDR1 and CDR2 from the germline V gene are MNHEY and SVGAGI. The CDR3 DNA sequence: TGTGCCAGCAGTTACGGTCAGGGGGACCTAGCCAAAAACATTCAGTACTTC. Translating gives CASSYGQGDLAKNIQYF.

V and J are TRBV12-3 or TRBV12-4 and TRBJ2-1; unclear D gene. V was trimmed by 1 base and J by 8 bases, leaving 9 bases between them. CDR3 length: 13 amino acids. CDR3 DNA: TGTGCCAGCAGTTTAGGGGCAGCACATGAGCAGTTCTTC. Its protein is CASSLGAAHEQFF.

The chain uses TRBV5-1 and TRBJ2-5, with 10 bases lining up with TRBD2. The CDR3 covers 15 residues. The junction had 7 bases not matched to a gene; V was cut back by 3 bases and J by 5 bases. Germline loops: CDR1 SGHRS, CDR2 YFSETQ. CDR3 sequence reads: CASSSLAGATETQYF. The CDR3 bases are TGCGCCAGCAGCTCCCTAGCGGGAGCGACTGAGACCCAGTACTTC.

This clonotype showed up just a few times. The chain recombines TRBV7-3 with TRBJ2-3; D not certain. Trimming removed 2 bases from V and 0 bases from J, with 9 bases in between. The CDR3 extends over 15 amino acids. Germline-derived CDR1 and CDR2 are SGHTA and FQGTGA. CDR3 amino acids: CASSLGPTSTDTQYF. DNA for the CDR3: TGTGCCAGCAGCTTAGGGCCCACTAGCACAGATACGCAGTATTTT.

A few counts support this clonotype. The chain recombines TRBV4-1 with TRBJ2-5; unclear D gene. From germline, CDR1 is MGHRA and CDR2 YSYEKL. Trimming removed 1 base from V and 5 bases from J, with 5 bases in between. This CDR3 has 12 residues. The CDR3 here is CASSQATETQYF. The CDR3 region has the DNA TGCGCCAGCAGCCAAGCTACGGAGACCCAGTACTTC.